This paragraph reports one TCR beta chain. Its matching antigen is unknown. This CDR3 region has 15 residues. The V gene lost 4 bases and the J gene lost 0 bases, with 11 bases spanning the gap. Germline CDR1 is SGDLS and CDR2 is YYNGEE. The data belong to a study of T cell responses to AZD1222 COVID-19 vaccine. Overall study results and limits: Vaccine-associated CD4 TCRs spanned spike, dominant at 160-218 and 743-854.

Using immunoSEQ multiplex PCR, the repertoire was profiled, and TCRdb retains in-frame clones only, with some absent. The top ten clones hold roughly 2% of a sample with approximately 110,000 clones, around 94% of them seen once. Sample: peripheral blood, taken on day 0 of AZD1222 vaccination. This TCR was recovered from an adult in good health. This sequence joins TRBV9 and TRBJ2-1; the D gene is possibly TRBD2 (5 bases). CDR3 sequence: CASSPSGPSYNEQFF. The CDR3 DNA follows: TGTGCCAGCAGCCCAAGCGGACCCTCCTACAATGAGCAGTTCTTC.